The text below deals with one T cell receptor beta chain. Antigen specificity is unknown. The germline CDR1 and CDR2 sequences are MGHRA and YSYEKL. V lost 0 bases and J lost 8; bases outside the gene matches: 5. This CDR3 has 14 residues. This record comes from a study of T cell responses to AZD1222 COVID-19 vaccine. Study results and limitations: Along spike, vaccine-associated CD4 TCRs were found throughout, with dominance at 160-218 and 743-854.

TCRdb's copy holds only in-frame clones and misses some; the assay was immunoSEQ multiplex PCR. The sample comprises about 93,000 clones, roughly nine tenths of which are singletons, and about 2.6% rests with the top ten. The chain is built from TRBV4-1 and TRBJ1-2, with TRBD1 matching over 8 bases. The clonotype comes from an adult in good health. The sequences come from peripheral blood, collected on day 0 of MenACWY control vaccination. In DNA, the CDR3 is TGCGCCAGCAGCCAAGACAGGGGGCTAGGGGGCTACACCTTC. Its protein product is CASSQDRGLGGYTF.